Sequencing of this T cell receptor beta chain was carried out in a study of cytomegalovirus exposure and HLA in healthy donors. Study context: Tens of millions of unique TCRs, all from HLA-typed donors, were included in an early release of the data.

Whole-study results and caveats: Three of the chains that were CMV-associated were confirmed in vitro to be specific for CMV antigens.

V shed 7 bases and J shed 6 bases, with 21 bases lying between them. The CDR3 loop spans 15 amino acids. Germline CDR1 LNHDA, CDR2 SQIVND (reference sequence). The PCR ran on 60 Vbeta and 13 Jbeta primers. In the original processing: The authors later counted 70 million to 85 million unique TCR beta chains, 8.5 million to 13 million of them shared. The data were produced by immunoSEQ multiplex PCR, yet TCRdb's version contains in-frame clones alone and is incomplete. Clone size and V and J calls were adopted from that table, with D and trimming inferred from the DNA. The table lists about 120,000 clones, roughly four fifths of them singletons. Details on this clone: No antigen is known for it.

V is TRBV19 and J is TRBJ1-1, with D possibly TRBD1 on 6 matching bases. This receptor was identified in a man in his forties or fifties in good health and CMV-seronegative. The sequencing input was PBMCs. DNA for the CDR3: TGTGCCAGTACCCCGGGACACTCCCAGTCCTCTGAAGCTTTCTTT. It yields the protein CASTPGHSQSSEAFF.